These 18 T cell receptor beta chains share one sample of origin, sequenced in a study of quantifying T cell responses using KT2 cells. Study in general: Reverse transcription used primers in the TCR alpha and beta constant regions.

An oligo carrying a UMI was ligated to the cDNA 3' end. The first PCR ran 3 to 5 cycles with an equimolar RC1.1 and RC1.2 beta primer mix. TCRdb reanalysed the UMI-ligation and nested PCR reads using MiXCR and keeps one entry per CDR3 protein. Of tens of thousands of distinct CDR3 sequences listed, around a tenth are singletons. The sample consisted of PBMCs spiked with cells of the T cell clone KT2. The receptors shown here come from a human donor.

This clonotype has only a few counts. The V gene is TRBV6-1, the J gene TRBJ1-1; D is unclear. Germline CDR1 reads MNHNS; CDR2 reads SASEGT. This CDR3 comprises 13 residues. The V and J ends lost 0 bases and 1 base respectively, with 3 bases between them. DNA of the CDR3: TGTGCCAGCAGTGAAGCGGAGAACACTGAAGCTTTCTTT. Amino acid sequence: CASSEAENTEAFF.

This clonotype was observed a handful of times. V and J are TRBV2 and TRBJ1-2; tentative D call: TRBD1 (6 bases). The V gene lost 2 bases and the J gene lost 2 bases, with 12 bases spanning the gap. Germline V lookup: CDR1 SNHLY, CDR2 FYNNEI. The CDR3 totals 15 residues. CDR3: CASSESRGANYGYTF. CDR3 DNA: TGTGCCAGCAGTGAAAGTCGGGGGGCGAACTATGGCTACACCTTC.

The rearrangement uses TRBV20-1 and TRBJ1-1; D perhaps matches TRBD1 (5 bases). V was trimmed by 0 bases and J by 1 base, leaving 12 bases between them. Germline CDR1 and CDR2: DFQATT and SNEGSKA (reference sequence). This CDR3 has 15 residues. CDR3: CSARDRGFGNTEAFF. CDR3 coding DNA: TGCAGTGCTAGAGATCGGGGGTTCGGGAACACTGAAGCTTTCTTT.

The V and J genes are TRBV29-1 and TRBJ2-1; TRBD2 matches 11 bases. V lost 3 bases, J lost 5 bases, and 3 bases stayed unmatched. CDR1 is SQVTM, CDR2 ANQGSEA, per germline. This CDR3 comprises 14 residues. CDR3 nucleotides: TGCAGCGTTGAGTCGACTAGCGGGGACAATGAGCAGTTCTTC. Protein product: CSVESTSGDNEQFF.

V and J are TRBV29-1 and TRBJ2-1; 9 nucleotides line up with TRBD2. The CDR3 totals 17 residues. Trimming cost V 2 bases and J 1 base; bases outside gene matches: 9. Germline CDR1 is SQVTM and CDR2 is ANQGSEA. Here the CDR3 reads CSVESRSGGTSYNEQFF. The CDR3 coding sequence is TGCAGCGTTGAAAGTAGGAGCGGGGGGACTTCCTACAATGAGCAGTTCTTC.

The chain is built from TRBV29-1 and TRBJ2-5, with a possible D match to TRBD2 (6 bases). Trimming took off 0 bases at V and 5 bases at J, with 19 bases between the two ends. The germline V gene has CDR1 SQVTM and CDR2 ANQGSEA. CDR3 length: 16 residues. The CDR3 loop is CSVEDGGAGSGETQYF. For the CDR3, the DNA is TGCAGCGTTGAAGATGGAGGGGCGGGGTCGGGCGAGACCCAGTACTTC.

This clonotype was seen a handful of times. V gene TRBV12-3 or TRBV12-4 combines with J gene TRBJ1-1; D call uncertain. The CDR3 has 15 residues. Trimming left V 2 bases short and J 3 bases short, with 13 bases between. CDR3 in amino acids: CASSLKSGRDTEAFF. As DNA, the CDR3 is TGTGCCAGCAGTTTAAAGTCCGGGAGGGACACTGAAGCTTTCTTT.

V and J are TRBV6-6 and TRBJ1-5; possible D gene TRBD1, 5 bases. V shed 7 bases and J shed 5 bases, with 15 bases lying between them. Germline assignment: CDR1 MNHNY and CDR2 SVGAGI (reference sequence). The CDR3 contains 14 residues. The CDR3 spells CASNPGGGYQPQHF. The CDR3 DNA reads TGTGCCAGCAATCCCGGGGGGGGGTATCAGCCCCAGCATTTT.

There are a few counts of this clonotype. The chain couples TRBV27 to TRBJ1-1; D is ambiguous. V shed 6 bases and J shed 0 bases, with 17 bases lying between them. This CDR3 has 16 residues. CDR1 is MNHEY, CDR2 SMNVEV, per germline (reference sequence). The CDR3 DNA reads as TGTGCCAGCAGACCGACGGTTTGGGGAATGAACACTGAAGCTTTCTTT. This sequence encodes CASRPTVWGMNTEAFF.

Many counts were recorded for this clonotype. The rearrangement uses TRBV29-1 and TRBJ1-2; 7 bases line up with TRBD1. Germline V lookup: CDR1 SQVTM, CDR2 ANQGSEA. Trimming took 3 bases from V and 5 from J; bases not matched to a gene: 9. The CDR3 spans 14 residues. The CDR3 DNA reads TGCAGCGTTGATACGGGACAGACGATTTATGGCTACACCTTC. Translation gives CSVDTGQTIYGYTF. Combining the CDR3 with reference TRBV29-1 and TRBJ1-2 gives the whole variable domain SAVISQKPSRDICQRGTSLTIQCQVDSQVTMMFWYRQQPGQSLTLIATANQGSEATYESGFVIDKFPISRPNLTFSTLTVSNMSPEDSSIYLCSVDTGQTIYGYTFGSGTRLTVV.

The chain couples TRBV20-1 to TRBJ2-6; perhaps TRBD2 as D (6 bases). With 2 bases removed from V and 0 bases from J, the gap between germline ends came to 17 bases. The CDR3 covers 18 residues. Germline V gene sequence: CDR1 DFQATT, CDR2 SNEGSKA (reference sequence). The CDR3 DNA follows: TGCAGTGCTAGAAAACCGGGGGTCTTGAGCTCTGGGGCCAACGTCCTGACTTTC. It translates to CSARKPGVLSSGANVLTF.

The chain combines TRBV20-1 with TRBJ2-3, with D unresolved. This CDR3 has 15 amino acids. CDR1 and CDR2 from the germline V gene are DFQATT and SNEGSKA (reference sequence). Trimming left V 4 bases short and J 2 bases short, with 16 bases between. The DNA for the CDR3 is TGCAGTGCTACCTACTTAACTGATTTCACAGATACGCAGTATTTT. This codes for CSATYLTDFTDTQYF.

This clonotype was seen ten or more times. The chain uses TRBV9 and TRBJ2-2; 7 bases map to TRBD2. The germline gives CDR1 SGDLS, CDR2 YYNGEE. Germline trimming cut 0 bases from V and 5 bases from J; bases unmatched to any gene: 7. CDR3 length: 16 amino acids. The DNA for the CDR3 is TGTGCCAGCAGCGTAGGTCGTGACGGGAGGACCGGGGAGCTGTTTTTT. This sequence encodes CASSVGRDGRTGELFF.

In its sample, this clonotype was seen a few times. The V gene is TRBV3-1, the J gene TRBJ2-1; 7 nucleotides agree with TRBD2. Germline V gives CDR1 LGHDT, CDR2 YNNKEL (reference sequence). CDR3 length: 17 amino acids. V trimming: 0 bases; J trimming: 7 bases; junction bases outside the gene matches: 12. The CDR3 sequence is CASSQEPPYGRKNEQFF. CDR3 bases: TGTGCCAGCAGCCAAGAGCCCCCCTACGGGAGGAAGAATGAGCAGTTCTTC.

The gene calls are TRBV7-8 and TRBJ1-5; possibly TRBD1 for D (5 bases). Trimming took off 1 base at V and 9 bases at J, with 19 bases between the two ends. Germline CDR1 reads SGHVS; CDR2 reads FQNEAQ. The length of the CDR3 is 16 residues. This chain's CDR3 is CASSLGMGLGDVPQHF. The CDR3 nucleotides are TGTGCCAGCAGCTTAGGTATGGGGCTGGGGGATGTGCCCCAGCATTTT.

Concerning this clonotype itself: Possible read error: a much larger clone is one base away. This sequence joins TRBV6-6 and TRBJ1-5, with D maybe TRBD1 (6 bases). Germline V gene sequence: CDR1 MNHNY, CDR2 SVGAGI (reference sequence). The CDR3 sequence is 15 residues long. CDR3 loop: CASSYDGRDNQRQHF. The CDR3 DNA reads TGTGCCAGCAGTTACGACGGGAGGGACAATCAGCGCCAGCATTTT.

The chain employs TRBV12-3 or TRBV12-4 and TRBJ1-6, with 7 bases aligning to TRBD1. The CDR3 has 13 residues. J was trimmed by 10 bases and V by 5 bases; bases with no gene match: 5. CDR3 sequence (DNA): TGTGCCAGCAGTGACAGGGCGAAATCACCCCTCCACTTT. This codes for CASSDRAKSPLHF.

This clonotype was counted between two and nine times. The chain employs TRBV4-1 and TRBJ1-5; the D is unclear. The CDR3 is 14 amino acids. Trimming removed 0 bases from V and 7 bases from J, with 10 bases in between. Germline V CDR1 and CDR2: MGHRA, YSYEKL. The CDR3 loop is CASSQDGSWQPQHF. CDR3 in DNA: TGCGCCAGCAGCCAAGACGGAAGCTGGCAGCCCCAGCATTTT.